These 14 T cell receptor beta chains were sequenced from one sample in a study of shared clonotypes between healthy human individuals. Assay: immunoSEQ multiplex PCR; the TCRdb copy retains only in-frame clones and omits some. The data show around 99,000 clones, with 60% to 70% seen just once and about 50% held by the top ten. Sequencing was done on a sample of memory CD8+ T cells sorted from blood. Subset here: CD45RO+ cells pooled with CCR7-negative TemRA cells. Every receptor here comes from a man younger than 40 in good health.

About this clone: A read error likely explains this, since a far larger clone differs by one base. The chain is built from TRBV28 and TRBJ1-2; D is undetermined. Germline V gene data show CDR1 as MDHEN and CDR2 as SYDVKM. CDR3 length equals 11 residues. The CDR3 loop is CASSLNYGHTF. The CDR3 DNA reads TGTGCCAGCAGCTTAAACTATGGCCACACCTTC.

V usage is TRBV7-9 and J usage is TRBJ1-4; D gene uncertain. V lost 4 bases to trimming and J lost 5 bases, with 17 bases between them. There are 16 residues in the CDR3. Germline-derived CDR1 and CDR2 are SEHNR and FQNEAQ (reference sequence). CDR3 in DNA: TGTGCCAGCAGCTCAATAGACCTCGTCTCGAATGAAAAACTGTTTTTT. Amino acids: CASSSIDLVSNEKLFF.

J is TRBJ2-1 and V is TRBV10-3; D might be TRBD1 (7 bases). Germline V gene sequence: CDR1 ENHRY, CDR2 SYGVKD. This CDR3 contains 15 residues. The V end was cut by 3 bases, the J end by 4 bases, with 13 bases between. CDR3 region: CAISDGGGVYNEQFF. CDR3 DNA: TGTGCCATCAGTGATGGAGGGGGCGTATACAATGAGCAGTTCTTC.

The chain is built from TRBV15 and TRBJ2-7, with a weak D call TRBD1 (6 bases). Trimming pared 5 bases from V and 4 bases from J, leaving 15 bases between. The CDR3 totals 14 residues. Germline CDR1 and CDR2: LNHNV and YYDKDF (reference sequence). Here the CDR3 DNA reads TGTGCCACCAGCCCCAGGGGTGACTCTTACGAGCAGTACTTC. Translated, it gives CATSPRGDSYEQYF.

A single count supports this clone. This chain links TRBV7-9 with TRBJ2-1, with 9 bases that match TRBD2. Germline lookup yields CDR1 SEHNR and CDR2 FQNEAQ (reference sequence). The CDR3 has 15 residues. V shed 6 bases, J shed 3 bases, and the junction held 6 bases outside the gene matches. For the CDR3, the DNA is TGTGCCAGCAGGTATAGCGGGAGTATCTACAATGAGCAGTTCTTC. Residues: CASRYSGSIYNEQFF.

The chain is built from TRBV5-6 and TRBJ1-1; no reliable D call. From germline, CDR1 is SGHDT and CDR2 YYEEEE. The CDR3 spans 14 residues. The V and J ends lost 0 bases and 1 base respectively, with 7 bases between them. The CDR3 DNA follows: TGTGCCAGCAGCTTGGGGACGGGGAACACTGAAGCTTTCTTT. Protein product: CASSLGTGNTEAFF.

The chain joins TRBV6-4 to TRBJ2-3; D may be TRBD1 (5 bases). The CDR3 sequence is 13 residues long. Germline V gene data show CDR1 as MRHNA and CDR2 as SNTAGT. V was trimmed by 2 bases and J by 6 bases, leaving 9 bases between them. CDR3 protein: CASSDRGMDTQYF. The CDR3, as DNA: TGTGCCAGCAGTGACAGGGGAATGGATACGCAGTATTTT.

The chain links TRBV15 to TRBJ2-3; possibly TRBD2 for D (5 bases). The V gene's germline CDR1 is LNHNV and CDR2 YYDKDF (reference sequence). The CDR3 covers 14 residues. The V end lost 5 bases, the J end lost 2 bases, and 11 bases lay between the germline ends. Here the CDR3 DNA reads TGTGCCACCAGCGAGTCAGACTACACAGATACGCAGTATTTT. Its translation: CATSESDYTDTQYF.

CDR3 bases: TGTGCCAGCAGTGACTCTGGGGGTCAGCCCCAGCATTTT. Protein sequence: CASSDSGGQPQHF. This chain uses TRBV6-4 with TRBJ1-5; a weak D match, TRBD1 (5 bases). Germline values: CDR1 MRHNA, CDR2 SNTAGT. CDR3 length equals 13 residues. V shed 0 bases and J shed 6 bases, with 6 bases lying between them.

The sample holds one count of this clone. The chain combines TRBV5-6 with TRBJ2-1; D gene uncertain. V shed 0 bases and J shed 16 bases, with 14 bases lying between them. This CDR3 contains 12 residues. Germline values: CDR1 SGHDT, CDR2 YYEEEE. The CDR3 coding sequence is TGTGCCAGCAGCTTGGCCGGGCTAGAGAACTTCTTC. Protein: CASSLAGLENFF.

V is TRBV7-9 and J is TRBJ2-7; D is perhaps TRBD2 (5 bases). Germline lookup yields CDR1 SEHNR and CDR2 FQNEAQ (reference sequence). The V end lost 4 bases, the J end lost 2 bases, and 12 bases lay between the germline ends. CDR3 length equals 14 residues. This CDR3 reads CASSSVGGAYEQYF. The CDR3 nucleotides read TGTGCCAGCAGCTCGGTTGGAGGAGCCTACGAGCAGTACTTC.

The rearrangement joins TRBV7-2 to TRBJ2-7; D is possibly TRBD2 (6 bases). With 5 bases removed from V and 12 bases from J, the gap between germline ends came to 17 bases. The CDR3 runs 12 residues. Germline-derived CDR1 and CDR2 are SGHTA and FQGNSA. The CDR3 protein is CASSPGGVSGYF. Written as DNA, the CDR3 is TGTGCCAGCAGCCCCGGGGGAGTCTCGGGGTACTTC.

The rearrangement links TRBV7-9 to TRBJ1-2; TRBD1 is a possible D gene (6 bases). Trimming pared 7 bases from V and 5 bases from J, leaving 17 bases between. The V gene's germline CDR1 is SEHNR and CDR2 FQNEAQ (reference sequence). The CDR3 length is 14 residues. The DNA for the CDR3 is TGTGCCAGCATGAACCGGGACATTCGTTATGGCTACACCTTC. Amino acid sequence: CASMNRDIRYGYTF. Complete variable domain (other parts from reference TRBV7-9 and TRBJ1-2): DTGVSQNPRHKITKRGQNVTFRCDPISEHNRLYWYRQTLGQGPEFLTYFQNEAQLEKSRLLSDRFSAERPKGSFSTLEIQRTEQGDSAMYLCASMNRDIRYGYTFGSGTRLTVV.

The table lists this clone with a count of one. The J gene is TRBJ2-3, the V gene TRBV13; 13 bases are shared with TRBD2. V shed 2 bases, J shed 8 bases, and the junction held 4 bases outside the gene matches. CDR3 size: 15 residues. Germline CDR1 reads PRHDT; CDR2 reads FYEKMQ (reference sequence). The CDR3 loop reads CASSLTSGRAGTQYF. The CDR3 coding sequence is TGTGCCAGCAGCTTAACTAGCGGGAGGGCCGGTACGCAGTATTTT.